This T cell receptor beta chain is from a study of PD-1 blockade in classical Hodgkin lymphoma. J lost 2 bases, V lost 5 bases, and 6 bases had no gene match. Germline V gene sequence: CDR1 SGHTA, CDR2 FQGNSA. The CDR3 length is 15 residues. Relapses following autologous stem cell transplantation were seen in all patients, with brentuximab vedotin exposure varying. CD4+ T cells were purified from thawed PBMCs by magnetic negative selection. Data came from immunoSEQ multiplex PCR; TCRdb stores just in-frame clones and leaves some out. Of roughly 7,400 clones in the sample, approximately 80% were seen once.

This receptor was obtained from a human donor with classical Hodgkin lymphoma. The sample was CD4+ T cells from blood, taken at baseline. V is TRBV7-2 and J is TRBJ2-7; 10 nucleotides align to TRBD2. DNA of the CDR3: TGTGCCAGCAGCATTCTTCTAGCGGGGGCCTACGAGCAGTACTTC. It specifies CASSILLAGAYEQYF.